This T cell receptor (beta chain) is drawn from a study of T cells expressing NK-cell markers. Study in general: In sorted CD3+CD56+NKG2C+, CD3+CD56+NKG2C- and CD3+CD56-NKG2C+ T cells, TCR beta repertoires were obtained. Findings and limits, study-wide: The dominant NKG2C+ clonotypes represented 1.0-7.0% of CD8+ T cells in five or six donors.

Remarks on this clonotype: Its antigen is as yet unknown.

One entry per CDR3 protein, without DNA, is what TCRdb gives after re-calling the 5' RACE reads. The sample table includes fewer than 400,000 distinct CDR3 sequences. This CDR3 contains 13 residues. Per the germline V gene, CDR1 is SNHLY and CDR2 is FYNNEI. The receptor's source is a woman aged 45-60 years in good health. The chain has TRBV2 and TRBJ2-3; the TCRdb call, TRBD2, lacks DNA for checking. Source material: blood T cells: a sorted CD56 or NKG2C T cell subset, CD4+ or CD8+ T cells, or bulk PBMC T cells (not recorded which). The chain's CDR3 is CASNRDSQDTQYF. The entire variable domain, with the rest obtained from reference TRBV2 and TRBJ2-3, is as follows: EPEVTQTPSHQVTQMGQEVILRCVPISNHLYFYWYRQILGQKVEFLVSFYNNEISEKSEIFDDQFSVERPDGSNFTLKIRSTKLEDSAMYFCASNRDSQDTQYFGPGTRLTVL.